These 10 T cell receptor beta chains were all obtained from the same sample, sequenced in a study of radiotherapy plus CTLA-4 blockade in lung cancer. Data came from immunoSEQ multiplex PCR; TCRdb stores just in-frame clones and leaves some out. The sample consists of about 98,000 clones, 82% of them appearing once. The sample consisted of peripheral blood, taken from a patient treated with radiotherapy plus ipilimumab. These receptors all come from a human donor with non-small cell lung cancer who had a partial response to radiotherapy plus ipilimumab.

The chain joins TRBV10-1 to TRBJ2-1, with 15 nucleotides matching TRBD2. The trim removed 4 bases at V and 8 bases at J, leaving 9 bases unmatched. The germline gives CDR1 WNHNN, CDR2 SYGVQD (reference sequence). The CDR3 extends over 17 amino acids. CDR3 bases: TGCGCCAGCAGTGCCTACCCGGGACTAGCGGGAGGAGATGAGCAGTTCTTC. Translation gives CASSAYPGLAGGDEQFF.

V is TRBV19 and J is TRBJ2-1; D is ambiguous. The CDR3 totals 13 residues. The germline gives CDR1 LNHDA, CDR2 SQIVND (reference sequence). Trimming stripped 1 base from V and 7 bases from J, with 8 bases between. As DNA, the CDR3 is TGTGCCAGTAGTATAGCCGAGTGGAATGAGCAGTTCTTC. Protein: CASSIAEWNEQFF. Full variable domain (outside the CDR3, taken from reference TRBV19 and TRBJ2-1): DGGITQSPKYLFRKEGQNVTLSCEQNLNHDAMYWYRQDPGQGLRLIYYSQIVNDFQKGDIAEGYSVSREKKESFPLTVTSAQKNPTAFYLCASSIAEWNEQFFGPGTRLTVL.

The rearrangement uses TRBV5-4 and TRBJ2-5, with a weak D call TRBD1 (6 bases). This CDR3 spans 14 amino acids. Trimming stripped 2 bases from V and 5 bases from J, with 13 bases between. Looked up from germline, CDR1 is SGHNT and CDR2 is YYREEE (reference sequence). The CDR3 is CASSLARGRETQYF. CDR3 coding DNA: TGTGCCAGCAGCTTAGCCAGGGGCAGGGAGACCCAGTACTTC.

The chain joins TRBV9 to TRBJ2-7; 13 bases align to TRBD2. Germline V gene sequence: CDR1 SGDLS, CDR2 YYNGEE. The CDR3 runs 18 residues. The junction had 16 bases not matched to a gene; V was cut back by 4 bases and J by 6 bases. The CDR3 region has the DNA TGTGCCAGCAGCCCCATGGGACTAGCGGGGAGCCCCGCCAGCGAGCAGTACTTC. Translation: CASSPMGLAGSPASEQYF.

Points on this clone: At the DNA level, this CDR3 is encoded by other sequences in the same sample as well. V is TRBV4-2 and J is TRBJ2-7; 8 nucleotides agree with TRBD2. Germline CDR1 reads LGHNA; CDR2 reads YNFKEQ. The CDR3 is made up of 15 amino acids. V trimming: 3 bases; J trimming: 4 bases; junction bases outside the gene matches: 8. The CDR3, as DNA: TGTGCCAGCAGCCAGGGGGTTAGCGGGGTTTACGAGCAGTACTTC. As protein: CASSQGVSGVYEQYF.

Points on this clone: Other DNA sequences within the sample encode an identical CDR3. The chain joins TRBV5-8 to TRBJ2-7; 12 bases map to TRBD1. The V gene's germline CDR1 is SGHTS and CDR2 YDEGEE. Germline trimming cut 4 bases from V and 4 bases from J; bases unmatched to any gene: 3. This CDR3 spans 14 amino acids. CDR3 protein: CASSRGQGAYEQYF. Here the CDR3 DNA reads TGTGCCAGCAGCCGGGGACAGGGGGCGTACGAGCAGTACTTC. Together with reference TRBV5-8 and TRBJ2-7, the CDR3 gives the full variable domain: EAGVTQSPTHLIKTRGQQATLRCSPISGHTSVYWYQQALGLGLQFLLWYDEGEERNRGNFPPRFSGRQFPNYSSELNVNALELEDSALYLCASSRGQGAYEQYFGPGTRLTVT.

This clone was seen a single time. The CDR3 reads CASSPYPPRGGHQPQHF. The CDR3 DNA is TGTGCCAGCAGTCCATATCCCCCCAGGGGCGGTCATCAGCCCCAGCATTTT. The chain links TRBV27 to TRBJ1-5, with a tentative D call TRBD1 (6 bases). With 5 bases removed from V and 5 bases from J, the gap between germline ends came to 22 bases. This CDR3 has 17 amino acids. Germline CDR1 MNHEY, CDR2 SMNVEV (reference sequence).

The chain employs TRBV19 and TRBJ1-3; the match to TRBD1 covers 10 bases. This CDR3 has 16 amino acids. The germline V gene encodes CDR1 LNHDA and CDR2 SQIVND (reference sequence). Unmatched junction bases numbered 4, after V lost 4 bases and J lost 1 base. In nucleotides, the CDR3 is TGTGCCAGTAGTACGGGACAGGGGACTTCTGGAAACACCATATATTTT. Translating it yields CASSTGQGTSGNTIYF. Full variable domain (remainder filled in from reference TRBV19 and TRBJ1-3): DGGITQSPKYLFRKEGQNVTLSCEQNLNHDAMYWYRQDPGQGLRLIYYSQIVNDFQKGDIAEGYSVSREKKESFPLTVTSAQKNPTAFYLCASSTGQGTSGNTIYFGEGSWLTVV.

The V gene is TRBV2, the J gene TRBJ2-7; 10 bases are shared with TRBD1. CDR1 and CDR2 from the germline V gene are SNHLY and FYNNEI. The junction had 6 bases not matched to a gene; V was cut back by 6 bases and J by 4 bases. The CDR3 contains 14 residues. The CDR3 loop is CASRTGGDGYEQYF. The CDR3 DNA sequence: TGTGCCAGCAGGACAGGGGGCGACGGTTACGAGCAGTACTTC.

V usage is TRBV6-1 and J usage is TRBJ2-1; 7 nucleotides agree with TRBD1. Per germline, CDR1 MNHNS and CDR2 SASEGT. CDR3 length: 18 residues. V was pared by 2 bases and J by 0 bases, with 10 bases of the junction left unmatched. The DNA of the CDR3 is TGTGCCAGCAGTGAAAGATCGAGGGGGCACAGCTCCTACAATGAGCAGTTCTTC. Its protein is CASSERSRGHSSYNEQFF.